The clone carrying this T cell receptor (beta chain) has only one observation. The data are from a study of blood T cell repertoires in COVID-19. Study details: Samples taken during acute and convalescent COVID-19 were collected in the United States, Italy and Spain.

The CDR3 runs to 17 residues. V lost 1 base to trimming and J lost 5 bases; unmatched junction nucleotides: 7. CDR1 and CDR2 (germline): SGHAT, FQNNGV. Authors' data handling: Reference gene primer amplification in the assay estimated nucleated cell counts. The assay was immunoSEQ multiplex PCR, and TCRdb's table has in-frame clones only and misses some. V and J calls and clone size are copied from that table; D and trimming were computed from the DNA. The data hold some 150,000 clones, with around nine tenths observed a single time. The chain recombines TRBV11-2 with TRBJ2-2; 10 nucleotides line up with TRBD1. The origin of this receptor is a woman aged 45-59 years with active or convalescent COVID-19. What was sequenced was peripheral blood. CDR3 DNA: TGTGCCAGCAGCTTAGGGAGGGGGACAGGGGATACCGGGGAGCTGTTTTTT. Translated, it gives CASSLGRGTGDTGELFF.